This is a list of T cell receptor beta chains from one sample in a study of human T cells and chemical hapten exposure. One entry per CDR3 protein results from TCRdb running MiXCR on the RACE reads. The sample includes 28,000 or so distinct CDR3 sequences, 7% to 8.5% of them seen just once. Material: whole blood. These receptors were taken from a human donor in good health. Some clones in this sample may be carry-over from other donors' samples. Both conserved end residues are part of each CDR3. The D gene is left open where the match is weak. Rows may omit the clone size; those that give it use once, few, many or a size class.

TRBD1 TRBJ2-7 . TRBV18 CASSPGTGAYEQYF TGTGCCAGCTCACCCGGGACAGGGGCCTACGAGCAGTACTTC
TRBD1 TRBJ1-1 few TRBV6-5 CASSSGQGRIEAFF TGTGCCAGCAGTTCGGGACAGGGACGTATTGAAGCTTTCTTT
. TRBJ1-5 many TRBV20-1 CSAKRGGNQPQHF TGCAGTGCTAAACGCGGGGGCAATCAGCCCCAGCATTTT
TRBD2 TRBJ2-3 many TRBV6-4 CASSDSASGGAEPQYF TGTGCCAGCAGTGACTCGGCTAGCGGGGGGGCCGAGCCGCAGTATTTT
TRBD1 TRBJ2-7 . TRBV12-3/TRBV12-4 CASSSGQGAYEQYF TGTGCCAGCAGCTCGGGACAGGGGGCCTACGAGCAGTACTTC
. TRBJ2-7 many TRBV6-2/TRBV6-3 CASSRGRDFWEQYF TGTGCCAGCAGTCGCGGACGGGACTTTTGGGAGCAGTACTTC
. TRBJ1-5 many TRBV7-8 CASSLANNQPQHF TGTGCCAGCAGCTTAGCGAACAATCAGCCCCAGCATTTT
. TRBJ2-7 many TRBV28 CASRSRWYEQYF TGTGCCAGCAGAAGTCGGTGGTACGAGCAGTACTTC
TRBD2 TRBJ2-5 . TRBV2 CASATSGSQETQYF TGTGCCAGTGCCACTAGCGGGAGCCAAGAGACCCAGTACTTC
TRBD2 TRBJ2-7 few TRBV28 CASARTGTSGRAIEQYF TGTGCCAGCGCTCGTACGGGGACTAGCGGGAGGGCGATCGAGCAGTACTTC
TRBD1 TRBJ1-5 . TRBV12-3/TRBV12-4 CASSTGTANQPQHF TGTGCCAGCAGTACCGGGACAGCAAATCAGCCCCAGCATTTT
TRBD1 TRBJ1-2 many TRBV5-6 CASSSRTGSLNYGYTF TGTGCCAGCAGCTCCAGGACAGGGTCCTTAAACTATGGCTACACCTTC
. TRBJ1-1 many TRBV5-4 CASSADDREAFF TGTGCCAGCAGCGCGGACGACAGGGAAGCTTTCTTT
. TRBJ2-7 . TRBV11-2 CASSLGEAGPTRLQYF TGTGCCAGCAGCTTAGGGGAAGCGGGCCCTACTAGGCTGCAGTACTTC
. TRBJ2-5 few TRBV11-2 CASSQTGSETQYF TGTGCCAGCAGTCAGACGGGTTCGGAGACCCAGTACTTC
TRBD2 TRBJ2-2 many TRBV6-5 CASSYGLLQSGGHTGELFF TGTGCCAGCAGTTACGGGCTCCTTCAGAGCGGGGGTCACACCGGGGAGCTGTTTTTT